This entry describes one T cell receptor beta chain. Its antigen is as yet unknown. Germline V CDR1 and CDR2: SGHRS, YFSETQ. This CDR3 region has 14 residues. With 4 bases removed from V and 7 bases from J, the gap between germline ends came to 15 bases. The data stem from a study of shared clonotypes between healthy human individuals. Study-level findings and limits: The donor pool, a small one, limited the genetic and exposure-history diversity represented.

Profiled with immunoSEQ multiplex PCR; TCRdb holds only in-frame clones, not every one. The sample has around 2.5 million clones; 93% are singletons. This receptor was taken from a man aged 18 to 35 in good health. Some clones in this sample may be carry-over from other donors' samples. This chain connects TRBV5-1 to TRBJ2-1; tentative D call: TRBD2 (7 bases). Sample: naive CD4+ T cells from PBMCs. Subset described: CD45RA+ positively selected. The CDR3: CASSDVQGGNEQFF. In nucleotides, the CDR3 is TGCGCCAGCAGCGACGTACAGGGAGGGAATGAGCAGTTCTTC.